This TCR beta chain was profiled in a study of blood T cell repertoires in COVID-19. Study-wide context: T cells, B-cell-depleted T cells, or PBMCs provided the cDNA or gDNA that served as material.

Using immunoSEQ multiplex PCR, the repertoire was profiled, and TCRdb retains in-frame clones only, with some absent. The data show 250,000 to 350,000 clones, about nine tenths seen once. The participants were between about 18 and 90 years old and came from some 25 US areas. Participants' own reports of clinical history determined their cohort assignment. Recovered participants had two consecutive negative NP/OP PCR tests, healthcare professional clearance, or symptom resolution. This TCR came from a man aged 55 to 70 who had recovered from COVID-19. Source material: PBMCs or T cells enriched from blood (not recorded which).

The chain's CDR3 is CASSSDRILGDEQFF. The CDR3 DNA reads as TGTGCCAGCAGTTCGGACAGGATTCTTGGGGATGAGCAGTTCTTC. The chain couples TRBV27 to TRBJ2-1, with 7 bases lining up with TRBD1. The CDR3 is made up of 15 amino acids. Trimming at V came to 4 bases and at J to 8 bases, leaving 11 bases not matched to a gene. CDR1 MNHEY and CDR2 SMNVEV come from the germline V gene (reference sequence).